This T cell receptor (beta chain) was recovered during a study of T-cell memory formation after mild COVID-19. Study outcomes and limitations: CD4/CD8 balance characterized clones contracting day 15 to 85, and CD4+ skew characterized later expanders. Specificity for SARS-CoV-2 was not confirmed among the second-wave clones peaking on day 37.

Regarding this clonotype: Its antigen is as yet unknown.

It was 5'RACE with constant-segment primers that produced the TCR alpha and TCR beta cDNA libraries, which carried sample barcodes and UMIs. MiXCR, applied by TCRdb to the 5' RACE reads, yields one record per CDR3 protein. The sample carries some 270,000 distinct CDR3 sequences, approximately 15% recorded once. The CDR3 is made up of 14 amino acids. The V end was cut by 5 bases, the J end by 4 bases, with 11 bases between. Germline V gives CDR1 SGHTA, CDR2 FQGNSA. The gene calls are TRBV7-2 and TRBJ2-2; weak D call: TRBD2 (6 bases). The TCR was taken from an adult woman who had mild COVID-19 (a few samples of this study predate the infection). Cell type and time point are not known. Sequencing was performed on PBMCs or a T cell subset sorted from them (not recorded which). The CDR3 reads CASSTGEVTGELFF. DNA for the CDR3: TGTGCCAGCAGCACCGGGGAGGTCACCGGGGAGCTGTTTTTT. Combining the CDR3 with reference TRBV7-2 and TRBJ2-2 gives the whole variable domain GAGVSQSPSNKVTEKGKDVELRCDPISGHTALYWYRQSLGQGLEFLIYFQGNSAPDKSGLPSDRFSAERTGGSVSTLTIQRTQQEDSAVYLCASSTGEVTGELFFGEGSRLTVL.